Each of the 3 T cell receptor beta chains below was sequenced from the same sample in a study of blood T cell repertoires in COVID-19 (TCRdb year 2020). Library creation used the immunoSEQ multiplex PCR assay. TCRdb's version of the immuneACCESS table is confined to in-frame rearrangements and falls short of the full clone set. An unresolved V gene accounts for under half of the shortfall where checked; the remainder is of unknown origin. The sample table contains 85,000 or so clones; only one count was recorded for 80% to 90% of them. The biggest ten clones account for 25% to 30% of the sample. The sample was peripheral blood. The receptors stem from a man aged 50-60 years with active or convalescent COVID-19.

The rearrangement joins TRBV2 to TRBJ2-7, with 9 bases identical to TRBD1. The V gene end was trimmed by 5 bases and the J gene end by 4 bases; junction bases not matched to a gene: 3. Germline V lookup: CDR1 SNHLY, CDR2 FYNNEI. The CDR3 covers 13 residues. The CDR3 here is CASSPQGAYEQYF. The CDR3 DNA follows: TGTGCCAGCAGTCCACAGGGGGCGTACGAGCAGTACTTC.

The V and J genes are TRBV7-9 and TRBJ1-4; no definite D call. V shed 4 bases and J shed 4 bases, with 13 bases lying between them. This CDR3 comprises 15 residues. Germline assignment: CDR1 SEHNR and CDR2 FQNEAQ (reference sequence). CDR3 loop: CASSSLEQVNEKLFF. Here the CDR3 DNA reads TGTGCCAGCAGCTCTCTTGAACAAGTTAATGAAAAACTGTTTTTT.

The J gene is TRBJ2-5, the V gene TRBV5-1; 8 bases align to TRBD2. This CDR3 has 14 residues. V lost 4 bases, J lost 1 base, and 3 bases stayed unmatched. Germline V gives CDR1 SGHRS, CDR2 YFSETQ. The CDR3 reads CASSPTSGQETQYF. The CDR3 DNA is TGCGCCAGCAGCCCTACTAGCGGCCAAGAGACCCAGTACTTC.